Listed here are 10 T cell receptor beta chains from one sample, sequenced in a study of Ad26.COV2.S vaccination and SARS-CoV-2 variants. The treatment is: 15 to 20 received Ad26.COV2.S at low or high dose, single or two shots; roughly 5 received placebo; per-sample allocation not given. Day 63 after the first injection of vaccine or placebo was the sampling time. Sequencing used immunoSEQ multiplex PCR; TCRdb keeps in-frame clones, though not all of them. This repertoire shows hundreds of thousands of clones, roughly 89% found once; its top ten account for approximately 2.5%. The sequencing here drew on peripheral blood, taken in a trial of Ad26.COV2.S vaccine versus placebo. Source of these receptors: a person between 18 and 65 years old who received the Ad26.COV2.S COVID-19 vaccine or a placebo.

V gene TRBV18 combines with J gene TRBJ2-7; perhaps TRBD1 as D (6 bases). V was pared by 2 bases and J by 7 bases, with 21 bases between. From germline, CDR1 is KGHSH and CDR2 LQKENI. The CDR3 sequence is 16 residues long. CDR3: CASSPASIGTRIEQYV. CDR3 sequence (DNA): TGTGCCAGCTCACCAGCTAGTATCGGGACACGGATTGAGCAGTACGTC.

The V gene is TRBV7-2, the J gene TRBJ2-1; no firm D call. The CDR3 is 16 amino acids. Germline CDR1 is SGHTA and CDR2 is FQGNSA. The V and J ends lost 3 bases and 0 bases respectively, with 12 bases between them. The CDR3 loop reads CASSFGPTGSYNEQFF. CDR3 coding DNA: TGTGCCAGCAGCTTTGGCCCGACCGGCTCCTACAATGAGCAGTTCTTC.

The chain uses TRBV6-2 or TRBV6-3 and TRBJ1-1; TRBD1 matches at 9 bases. From germline, CDR1 is MNHEY and CDR2 SVGEGT. The CDR3 has 18 amino acids. With 0 bases clipped from V and 3 bases from J, the junction kept 11 bases outside the gene matches. The CDR3 DNA follows: TGTGCCAGCAGTTACTCGGTCCCGGGACAGGGATTGGACACTGAAGCTTTCTTT. This translates into CASSYSVPGQGLDTEAFF.

This chain links TRBV7-2 with TRBJ2-3; D is unclear. The CDR3 totals 15 residues. The V and J ends lost 4 bases and 6 bases respectively, with 17 bases between them. Per germline, CDR1 SGHTA and CDR2 FQGNSA. CDR3 loop: CASSSFGLGQDTQYF. The CDR3 bases are TGTGCCAGCAGCTCGTTCGGGCTAGGGCAGGATACGCAGTATTTT. Full variable domain (remainder filled in from reference TRBV7-2 and TRBJ2-3): GAGVSQSPSNKVTEKGKDVELRCDPISGHTALYWYRQSLGQGLEFLIYFQGNSAPDKSGLPSDRFSAERTGGSVSTLTIQRTQQEDSAVYLCASSSFGLGQDTQYFGPGTRLTVL.

The chain recombines TRBV23-1 with TRBJ2-2; D gene unclear. TRBV23-1 is filed as an ORF, its function uncertain. CDR3 size: 14 residues. Trimming left V 0 bases short and J 2 bases short, with 4 bases between. The CDR3 sequence is CASSQSINTGELFF. The CDR3 nucleotides are TGCGCCAGCAGTCAATCTATTAACACCGGGGAGCTGTTTTTT.

The J gene is TRBJ2-7, the V gene TRBV18; D is undetermined. The CDR3 runs to 14 residues. Trimming cost V 6 bases and J 0 bases, with 12 bases left between them. Germline V lookup: CDR1 KGHSH, CDR2 LQKENI. The CDR3 protein is CASSPDTYSYEQYF. As DNA, the CDR3 is TGTGCCAGCTCCCCCGACACTTACTCCTACGAGCAGTACTTC.

The chain joins TRBV29-1 to TRBJ2-2, with TRBD2 identical over 7 bases. The CDR3 is made up of 14 amino acids. V lost 4 bases, J lost 4 bases, and 6 bases stayed unmatched. CDR1 SQVTM and CDR2 ANQGSEA come from the germline V gene. CDR3 protein: CSVGPASGTGELFF. Here the CDR3 DNA reads TGCAGCGTTGGTCCAGCTAGCGGCACCGGGGAGCTGTTTTTT.

The rearrangement uses TRBV28 and TRBJ1-1; D perhaps matches TRBD1 (5 bases). The CDR3 sequence is 12 residues long. V was cut by 5 bases and J by 5 bases, with 9 bases left in between. CDR1 and CDR2 from the germline V gene are MDHEN and SYDVKM. The DNA for the CDR3 is TGTGCCAGCAGTGCCAGGGTGACTGAAGCTTTCTTT. The encoded protein is CASSARVTEAFF.

This CDR3 is CASYEGNNQPQHF. CDR3 in DNA: TGTGCCAGCTACGAGGGGAACAATCAGCCCCAGCATTTT. The rearrangement uses TRBV2 and TRBJ1-5; TRBD1 might be the D (5 bases). The V and J ends lost 8 bases and 3 bases respectively, with 11 bases between them. Germline V CDR1 and CDR2: SNHLY, FYNNEI. This CDR3 contains 13 residues.

This rearrangement joins TRBV10-3 to TRBJ1-1; D is possibly TRBD1 (5 bases). Germline loops: CDR1 ENHRY, CDR2 SYGVKD. The CDR3 spans 14 residues. V dropped 6 bases and J dropped 0 bases, with 11 bases sitting between them. Here the CDR3 reads CAIRPRDLNTEAFF. The CDR3 nucleotides read TGTGCCATCAGGCCCCGGGACCTGAACACTGAAGCTTTCTTT.